This T cell receptor (beta chain) was observed in a study of blood T cell repertoires in COVID-19. Overall study context: Sample material is recorded as cDNA or gDNA derived from T cells, B-cell-depleted T cells, or PBMCs.

Assay used: immunoSEQ multiplex PCR; TCRdb lists only in-frame clones, some missing. The data show roughly 97,000 clones, 60% to 85% seen once. CDR3 size: 14 residues. V lost 2 bases and J 8 bases, leaving 14 bases between the germline ends. Looked up from germline, CDR1 is SGHDT and CDR2 is YYEEEE. This rearrangement joins TRBV5-6 to TRBJ1-5, with D perhaps matching TRBD1 (6 bases). The TCR originated in a man in his 70s with acute or convalescent COVID-19. The sample was peripheral blood. DNA of the CDR3: TGTGCCAGCAGCTTTGCGGGGGCAATCGAGCCCCAGCATTTT. It translates to CASSFAGAIEPQHF. The variable domain in full, with the rest retrieved from reference TRBV5-6 and TRBJ1-5, is DAGVTQSPTHLIKTRGQQVTLRCSPKSGHDTVSWYQQALGQGPQFIFQYYEEEERQRGNFPDRFSGHQFPNYSSELNVNALLLGDSALYLCASSFAGAIEPQHFGDGTRLSIL.